Described below is a single T cell receptor beta chain sequence and its context. V lost 3 bases and J lost 3, with 17 bases in between. The germline V gene encodes CDR1 KGHSH and CDR2 LQKENI. CDR3 size: 16 residues. With 60 Vbeta and 13 Jbeta primers, the PCR was carried out. The method was immunoSEQ multiplex PCR; TCRdb's version includes in-frame clones alone and lacks a portion of them. This table holds 150,000 to 200,000 clones, around 81% found once. The sample is drawn from a study of cytomegalovirus exposure and HLA in healthy donors. This chain joins TRBV18 and TRBJ1-1; D not resolved. Sequenced: PBMCs. This TCR was sampled from a woman between 18 and 29 years old in good health and CMV-seropositive. For the CDR3, the DNA is TGTGCCAGCTCACCCTCTATAAGGCTCGCGGACACTGAAGCTTTCTTT. Translation gives CASSPSIRLADTEAFF.